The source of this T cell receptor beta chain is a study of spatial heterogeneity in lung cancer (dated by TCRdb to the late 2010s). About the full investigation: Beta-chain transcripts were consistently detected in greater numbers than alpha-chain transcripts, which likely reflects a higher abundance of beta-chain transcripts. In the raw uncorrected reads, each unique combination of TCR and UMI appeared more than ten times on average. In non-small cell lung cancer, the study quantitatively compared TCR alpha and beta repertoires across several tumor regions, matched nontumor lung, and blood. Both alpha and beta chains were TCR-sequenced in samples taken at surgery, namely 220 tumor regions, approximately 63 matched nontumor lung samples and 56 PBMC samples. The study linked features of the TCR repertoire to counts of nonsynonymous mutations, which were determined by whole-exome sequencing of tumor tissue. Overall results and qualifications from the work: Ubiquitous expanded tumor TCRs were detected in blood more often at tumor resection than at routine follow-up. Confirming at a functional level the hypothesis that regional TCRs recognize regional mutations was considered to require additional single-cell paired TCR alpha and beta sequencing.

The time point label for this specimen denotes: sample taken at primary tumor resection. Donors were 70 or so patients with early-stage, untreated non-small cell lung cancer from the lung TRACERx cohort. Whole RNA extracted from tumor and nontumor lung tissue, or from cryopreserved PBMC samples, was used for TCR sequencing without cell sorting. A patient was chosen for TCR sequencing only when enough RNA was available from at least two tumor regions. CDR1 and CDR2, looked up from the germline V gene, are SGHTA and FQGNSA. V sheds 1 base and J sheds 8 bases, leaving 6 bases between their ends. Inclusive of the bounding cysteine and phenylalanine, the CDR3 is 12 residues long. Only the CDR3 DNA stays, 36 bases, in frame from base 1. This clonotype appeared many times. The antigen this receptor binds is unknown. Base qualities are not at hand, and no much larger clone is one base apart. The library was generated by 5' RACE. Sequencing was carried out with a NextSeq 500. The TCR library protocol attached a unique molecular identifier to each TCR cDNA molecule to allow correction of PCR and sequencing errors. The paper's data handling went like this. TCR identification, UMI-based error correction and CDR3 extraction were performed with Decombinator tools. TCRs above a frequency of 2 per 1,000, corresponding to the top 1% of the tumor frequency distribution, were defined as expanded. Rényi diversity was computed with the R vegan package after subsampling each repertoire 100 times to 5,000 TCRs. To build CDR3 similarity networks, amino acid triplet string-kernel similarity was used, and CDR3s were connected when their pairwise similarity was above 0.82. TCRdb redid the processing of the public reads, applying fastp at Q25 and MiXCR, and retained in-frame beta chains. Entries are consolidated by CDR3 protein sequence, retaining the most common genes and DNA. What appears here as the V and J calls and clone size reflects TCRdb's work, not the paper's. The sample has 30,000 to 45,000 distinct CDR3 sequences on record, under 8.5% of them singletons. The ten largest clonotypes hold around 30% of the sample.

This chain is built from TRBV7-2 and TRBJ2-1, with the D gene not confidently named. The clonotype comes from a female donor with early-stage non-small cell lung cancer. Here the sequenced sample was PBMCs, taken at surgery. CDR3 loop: CASSLVVYEQFF. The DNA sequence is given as TGTGCCAGCAGCTTAGTAGTGTATGAGCAGTTCTTC. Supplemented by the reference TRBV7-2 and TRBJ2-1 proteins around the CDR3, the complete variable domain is GAGVSQSPSNKVTEKGKDVELRCDPISGHTALYWYRQSLGQGLEFLIYFQGNSAPDKSGLPSDRFSAERTGGSVSTLTIQRTQQEDSAVYLCASSLVVYEQFFGPGTRLTVL.